The 8 T cell receptor beta chains in this list originate from one sample, sequenced in a study of T-cell memory formation after mild COVID-19. Via MiXCR, TCRdb re-called the 5' RACE reads, giving one row per CDR3 protein. This table holds hundreds of thousands of distinct CDR3 sequences, less than 20% found once. Sequencing used PBMCs or a T cell subset sorted from them (not recorded which). The receptors here all came from a man between 18 and 35 years old who had mild COVID-19 (a few samples of this study predate the infection). Cell type and time point are not known.

In this sample, this clonotype turned up many times. The chain is built from TRBV12-3 or TRBV12-4 and TRBJ2-1; 8 bases align to TRBD1. With 7 bases clipped from V and 8 bases from J, the junction kept 7 bases outside the gene matches. This CDR3 comprises 13 residues. In DNA, the CDR3 is TGTGCCAGCACCGGGCAGGGGGCCGATGAGCAGTTCTTC. It yields the protein CASTGQGADEQFF.

This clonotype was detected only a few times. V usage is TRBV6-1 and J usage is TRBJ1-5, with a possible D match to TRBD1 (6 bases). The CDR3 sequence is 13 residues long. The germline gives CDR1 MNHNS, CDR2 SASEGT. Trimming took 9 bases from V and 7 from J, leaving 16 bases between them. The CDR3 DNA is TGTGCCAGTGAAGGAGGGGGTCGGCAGCCCCAGCATTTT. The encoded protein is CASEGGGRQPQHF.

The genes are TRBV7-2 and TRBJ2-5; D uncertain. CDR3 length: 12 residues. Germline-derived CDR1 and CDR2 are SGHTA and FQGNSA. V shed 5 bases and J shed 0 bases, with 4 bases lying between them. CDR3 residues: CASSTDQETQYF. The CDR3 nucleotides read TGTGCCAGCAGCACAGACCAAGAGACCCAGTACTTC.

This clonotype was found once. Since a much larger clone is just one base distant, this may be a read error. The chain is built from TRBV25-1 and TRBJ2-3; D is undetermined. Germline lookup yields CDR1 MGHDK and CDR2 SYGVNS. The CDR3 length is 15 residues. V gave up 1 base and J gave up 2 bases, with 10 bases separating them. This CDR3 is CASSEFNSHTDTQYF. The DNA of the CDR3 is TGTGCCAGCAGTGAATTCAACAGCCACACAGATACGCAGTATTTT.

The chain links TRBV2 to TRBJ2-7; unclear D gene. V lost 7 bases to trimming and J lost 3 bases, with 13 bases between them. Per the germline V gene, CDR1 is SNHLY and CDR2 is FYNNEI. The CDR3 consists of 13 residues. The CDR3 nucleotides read TGTGCCAGCACAGTGGCCAGCCTCTACGAGCAGTACTTC. Encoded protein: CASTVASLYEQYF.

This clonotype was seen only a few times. The chain employs TRBV5-1 and TRBJ2-3, with unresolved D. The germline V and J ends were trimmed by 4 bases and 0 bases, with 15 bases remaining between them. The CDR3 sequence is 16 residues long. Per the germline V gene, CDR1 is SGHRS and CDR2 is YFSETQ. CDR3 amino acids: CASSNSPGGSTDTQYF. The CDR3 bases are TGCGCCAGCAGCAACTCCCCGGGCGGTAGCACAGATACGCAGTATTTT.

The rearrangement links TRBV7-8 to TRBJ2-7, with 10 bases fitting TRBD2. Germline CDR1 is SGHVS and CDR2 is FQNEAQ. The CDR3 spans 16 residues. The trim removed 2 bases at V and 0 bases at J, leaving 4 bases unmatched. CDR3 sequence: CASSLRASGGSYEQYV. The CDR3 DNA reads as TGTGCCAGCAGCTTACGTGCTAGCGGGGGCTCCTACGAGCAGTACGTC.

This clonotype appeared a few times. This chain uses TRBV20-1 with TRBJ2-7, with 7 bases that match TRBD1. With 6 bases clipped from V and 5 bases from J, the junction kept 7 bases outside the gene matches. The CDR3 is 12 amino acids. The germline V gene has CDR1 DFQATT and CDR2 SNEGSKA (reference sequence). The CDR3 reads CSAPGQIDEQYF. In DNA, the CDR3 is TGCAGTGCCCCGGGACAGATCGACGAGCAGTACTTC.